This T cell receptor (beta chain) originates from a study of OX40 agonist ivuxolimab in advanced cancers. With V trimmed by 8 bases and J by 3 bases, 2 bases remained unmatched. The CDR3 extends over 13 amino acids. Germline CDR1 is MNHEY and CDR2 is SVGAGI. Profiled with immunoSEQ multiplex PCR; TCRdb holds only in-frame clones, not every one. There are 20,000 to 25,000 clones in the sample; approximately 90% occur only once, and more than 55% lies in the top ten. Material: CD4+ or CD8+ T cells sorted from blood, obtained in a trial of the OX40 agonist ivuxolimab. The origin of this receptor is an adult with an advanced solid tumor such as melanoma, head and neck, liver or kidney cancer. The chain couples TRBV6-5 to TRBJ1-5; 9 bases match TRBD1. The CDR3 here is CASGQGLNQPQHF. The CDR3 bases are TGTGCCAGCGGACAGGGGCTCAATCAGCCCCAGCATTTT.